Below, 26 T cell receptor beta chains from the same sample are listed, as sequenced in a study of OX40 agonist ivuxolimab in advanced cancers. Sequencing used immunoSEQ multiplex PCR; TCRdb keeps in-frame clones, though not all of them. The sample carries approximately 70,000 clones, about 93% recorded once. The material was CD4+ or CD8+ T cells sorted from blood, obtained in a trial of the OX40 agonist ivuxolimab. The source of these receptors is an adult with an advanced solid tumor such as melanoma, head and neck, liver or kidney cancer.

The chain has TRBV15 and TRBJ2-1; D ambiguous. CDR3 length: 13 residues. Germline CDR1 LNHNV, CDR2 YYDKDF (reference sequence). V was cut by 3 bases and J by 7 bases, with 10 bases left in between. The CDR3 nucleotides are TGTGCCACCAGCAGTCCCTACGGGAATGAGCAGTTCTTC. Translating gives CATSSPYGNEQFF.

The chain recombines TRBV19 with TRBJ2-7, with 7 bases that match TRBD1. In germline, CDR1 is LNHDA, CDR2 SQIVND (reference sequence). The CDR3 runs to 13 residues. Germline trimming cut 4 bases from V and 6 bases from J; bases unmatched to any gene: 6. The CDR3, as DNA: TGTGCCAGTAGTACGGCAACAGGGGCCGAGCAGTACTTC. Translation gives CASSTATGAEQYF.

V and J are TRBV7-9 and TRBJ2-1; D perhaps matches TRBD1 (5 bases). The germline gives CDR1 SEHNR, CDR2 FQNEAQ (reference sequence). Trimming removed 1 base from V and 5 bases from J, with 15 bases in between. This CDR3 contains 16 residues. The CDR3 here is CASSLGWGSVDNEQFF. The CDR3 bases are TGTGCCAGCAGCTTAGGTTGGGGCTCGGTTGACAATGAGCAGTTCTTC. Combining the CDR3 with reference TRBV7-9 and TRBJ2-1 gives the whole variable domain DTGVSQNPRHKITKRGQNVTFRCDPISEHNRLYWYRQTLGQGPEFLTYFQNEAQLEKSRLLSDRFSAERPKGSFSTLEIQRTEQGDSAMYLCASSLGWGSVDNEQFFGPGTRLTVL.

For the CDR3, the DNA is TGCGCCAGCAGCCAGACCGGGGGGAGCTCCTACGAGCAGTACTTC. Translation gives CASSQTGGSSYEQYF. The J gene is TRBJ2-7, the V gene TRBV4-3; 7 bases map to TRBD2. Germline V lookup: CDR1 LGHNA, CDR2 YSLEER. J lost 0 bases, V lost 3 bases, and 5 bases had no gene match. The CDR3 is 15 residues long.

V usage is TRBV19 and J usage is TRBJ2-7; TRBD1 or TRBD2 may be the D gene (6 bases each). The CDR3 is made up of 15 amino acids. From germline, CDR1 is LNHDA and CDR2 SQIVND (reference sequence). V was pared by 5 bases and J by 2 bases, with 16 bases between. The CDR3 sequence is CASSVVADRTYEQYF. The DNA for the CDR3 is TGTGCCAGTAGTGTCGTAGCGGACAGAACCTACGAGCAGTACTTC.

The chain uses TRBV10-1 and TRBJ1-1; D gene uncertain. The germline V and J ends were trimmed by 3 bases and 8 bases, with 16 bases remaining between them. This CDR3 has 14 amino acids. The germline V gene encodes CDR1 WNHNN and CDR2 SYGVQD (reference sequence). CDR3 in amino acids: CASSEGPGRAEAFF. The CDR3 nucleotides read TGCGCCAGCAGTGAAGGGCCGGGGAGGGCCGAAGCTTTCTTT.

This clone turned up a few times. This chain uses TRBV7-8 with TRBJ2-7, with 9 bases matching TRBD2. CDR1 is SGHVS and CDR2 is FQNEAQ in the germline V gene. Trimming at V came to 2 bases and at J to 6 bases, leaving 17 bases not matched to a gene. The CDR3 covers 18 residues. The CDR3 is CASSLRSRIAGVLGEQYF. The DNA for the CDR3 is TGTGCCAGCAGCTTACGGTCGAGGATAGCGGGAGTGCTCGGCGAGCAGTACTTC.

The chain has TRBV5-4 and TRBJ2-7, with TRBD1 matching 7 bases. This CDR3 comprises 15 residues. CDR1 is SGHNT and CDR2 is YYREEE in the germline V gene (reference sequence). V dropped 0 bases and J dropped 2; count of bases not matched to a gene: 5. CDR3 region: CASSLDRGDPYEQYF. The CDR3 coding sequence is TGTGCCAGCAGCTTGGACAGGGGTGACCCCTACGAGCAGTACTTC. The variable domain in full, with the rest retrieved from reference TRBV5-4 and TRBJ2-7, is ETGVTQSPTHLIKTRGQQVTLRCSSQSGHNTVSWYQQALGQGPQFIFQYYREEENGRGNFPPRFSGLQFPNYSSELNVNALELDDSALYLCASSLDRGDPYEQYFGPGTRLTVT.

Of note for this clone: One end of the junction varies from germline; a read error may be responsible. V and J are TRBV15 and TRBJ2-1; D is perhaps TRBD1 or TRBD2 (5 bases each). Germline V gene data show CDR1 as LNHNV and CDR2 as YYDKDF (reference sequence). The CDR3 spans 14 residues. CDR3 sequence reads: CATSSSGPYDEQFF. The CDR3, as DNA: TGTGCCACCAGCAGTTCGGGACCCTACGATGAGCAGTTCTTC. Drawing the rest from reference TRBV15 and TRBJ2-1, the complete variable domain is DAMVIQNPRYQVTQFGKPVTLSCSQTLNHNVMYWYQQKSSQAPKLLFHYYDKDFNNEADTPDNFQSRRPNTSFCFLDIRSPGLGDTAMYLCATSSSGPYDEQFFGPGTRLTVL.

The chain couples TRBV19 to TRBJ2-7, with 11 bases fitting TRBD2. The germline V gene encodes CDR1 LNHDA and CDR2 SQIVND (reference sequence). This CDR3 is 15 amino acids long. V lost 4 bases to trimming and J lost 6 bases; unmatched junction nucleotides: 8. CDR3 sequence reads: CASSTIAGGRSEQYF. CDR3 DNA: TGTGCCAGTAGTACAATAGCGGGAGGGCGTAGCGAGCAGTACTTC. The entire variable domain, with the rest obtained from reference TRBV19 and TRBJ2-7, is as follows: DGGITQSPKYLFRKEGQNVTLSCEQNLNHDAMYWYRQDPGQGLRLIYYSQIVNDFQKGDIAEGYSVSREKKESFPLTVTSAQKNPTAFYLCASSTIAGGRSEQYFGPGTRLTVT.

This clone was seen only once. The genes are TRBV29-1 and TRBJ2-1, with 8 bases matching TRBD2. V shed 2 bases, J shed 5 bases, and the junction held 8 bases outside the gene matches. Germline V gene data show CDR1 as SQVTM and CDR2 as ANQGSEA. The CDR3 loop spans 15 amino acids. The DNA of the CDR3 is TGCAGCGTTGAATTAAGAGCGGGGGCCGACAATGAGCAGTTCTTC. This sequence encodes CSVELRAGADNEQFF.

This clone has just one count. This chain uses TRBV7-2 with TRBJ2-1; D might be TRBD2 (6 bases). Germline CDR1 reads SGHTA; CDR2 reads FQGNSA. The CDR3 contains 14 residues. Trimming removed 3 bases at V and 5 bases at J, with 11 bases between. CDR3 amino acids: CASSFGSGHNEQFF. The CDR3 DNA sequence: TGTGCCAGCAGCTTCGGTAGCGGACACAATGAGCAGTTCTTC.

The chain is built from TRBV6-6 and TRBJ2-1; no definite D call. This CDR3 is built from 12 residues. Trimming took 8 bases from V and 4 from J, leaving 9 bases between them. CDR1 is MNHNY, CDR2 SVGAGI, per germline (reference sequence). CDR3 coding DNA: TGTGCCAGCTTAGATAGTTACAATGAGCAGTTCTTC. It is translated as CASLDSYNEQFF.

V is TRBV4-1 and J is TRBJ2-7, with D possibly being TRBD2 (6 bases). Germline values: CDR1 MGHRA, CDR2 YSYEKL. This CDR3 has 14 amino acids. V dropped 1 base and J dropped 0 bases, with 7 bases sitting between them. As DNA, the CDR3 is TGCGCCAGCAGCCAAGCGGGACTCTCCTACGAGCAGTACTTC. This sequence encodes CASSQAGLSYEQYF.

This clone was recorded once. V usage is TRBV5-4 and J usage is TRBJ2-5; 9 bases are a match to TRBD1. The CDR3 covers 16 residues. Trimming cost V 6 bases and J 5 bases; bases outside gene matches: 14. CDR1 is SGHNT and CDR2 is YYREEE in the germline V gene (reference sequence). CDR3 region: CASKGQGVSAWETQYF. CDR3 nucleotide sequence: TGTGCCAGCAAGGGACAGGGCGTGTCAGCTTGGGAGACCCAGTACTTC.

The CDR3 bases are TGCGCCAGCAGTCGGACAGGTTCCTACGAGCAGTACTTC. Translating gives CASSRTGSYEQYF. This chain connects TRBV4-3 to TRBJ2-7; TRBD1 matches at 7 bases. Trimming removed 6 bases from V and 1 base from J; junction bases left unmatched: 3. The CDR3 consists of 13 residues. Germline CDR1 is LGHNA and CDR2 is YSLEER.

The chain employs TRBV5-6 and TRBJ1-3, with 7 bases lining up with TRBD1. Looked up from germline, CDR1 is SGHDT and CDR2 is YYEEEE. The CDR3 spans 19 residues. J lost 4 bases, V lost 1 base, and 17 bases had no gene match. The CDR3 spells CASSLMFDRVDDLGNTIYF. The CDR3 bases are TGTGCCAGCAGCTTGATGTTCGACAGGGTTGACGATCTGGGAAACACCATATATTTT.

This chain uses TRBV10-3 with TRBJ2-3, with 9 bases fitting TRBD2. The CDR3 spans 13 residues. With 10 bases clipped from V and 6 bases from J, the junction kept 8 bases outside the gene matches. Germline V gene sequence: CDR1 ENHRY, CDR2 SYGVKD. The CDR3 region is CATGTSTWDTQYF. The CDR3 DNA is TGTGCCACCGGGACTAGCACGTGGGATACGCAGTATTTT.

The chain carries TRBV7-2 and TRBJ1-2; maybe TRBD1 (5 bases). This CDR3 region has 14 residues. Germline V gene data show CDR1 as SGHTA and CDR2 as FQGNSA. The V end was cut by 8 bases, the J end by 2 bases, with 15 bases between. The CDR3 loop is CASGLAGFNYGYTF. DNA of the CDR3: TGTGCCAGCGGTCTGGCAGGGTTCAACTATGGCTACACCTTC.

V is TRBV6-8 and J is TRBJ2-1, with D perhaps assigned TRBD1 or TRBD2 (5 bases each). Germline CDR1 MNHGY, CDR2 SAAAGT. V dropped 2 bases and J dropped 0 bases, with 14 bases sitting between them. The CDR3 sequence is 17 residues long. CDR3 residues: CASSYHWDQSSYNEQFF. The CDR3, as DNA: TGTGCCAGCAGTTACCACTGGGACCAGAGCTCCTACAATGAGCAGTTCTTC.

CDR3 region: CASSLSVDVSNQPQHF. The CDR3 DNA follows: TGTGCCAGCAGCTTATCGGTAGACGTTAGCAATCAGCCCCAGCATTTT. The chain is built from TRBV7-2 and TRBJ1-5, with D uncertain. The V end lost 2 bases, the J end lost 0 bases, and 11 bases lay between the germline ends. This CDR3 is built from 16 residues. Germline V gene lookup returns CDR1 SGHTA and CDR2 FQGNSA. Combining the CDR3 with reference TRBV7-2 and TRBJ1-5 gives the whole variable domain GAGVSQSPSNKVTEKGKDVELRCDPISGHTALYWYRQSLGQGLEFLIYFQGNSAPDKSGLPSDRFSAERTGGSVSTLTIQRTQQEDSAVYLCASSLSVDVSNQPQHFGDGTRLSIL.

CDR3 residues: CASSLGEVGYNEQFF. In DNA, the CDR3 is TGTGCCAGCAGCTTAGGGGAGGTGGGGTACAATGAGCAGTTCTTC. The J gene is TRBJ2-1, the V gene TRBV5-6, with D possibly being TRBD2 (6 bases). Trimming cost V 2 bases and J 4 bases, with 13 bases left between them. Germline V gives CDR1 SGHDT, CDR2 YYEEEE. CDR3 length equals 15 residues.

This clone was found once. The chain is built from TRBV10-3 and TRBJ2-7; 10 positions agree with TRBD1. The CDR3 covers 15 residues. Per germline, CDR1 ENHRY and CDR2 SYGVKD. J gave up 3 bases and V 3 bases, and 5 bases lay outside the gene matches. This CDR3 is CAISDPGQGNYEQYF. CDR3 nucleotides: TGTGCCATCAGTGACCCGGGACAGGGGAACTACGAGCAGTACTTC.

V and J are TRBV6-5 and TRBJ2-5; possibly TRBD2 for D (5 bases). V was pared by 0 bases and J by 5 bases, with 10 bases between. This CDR3 is 14 amino acids long. CDR1 is MNHEY and CDR2 is SVGAGI in the germline V gene. This CDR3 is CASSYSSGKETQYF. The DNA for the CDR3 is TGTGCCAGCAGTTACTCGTCGGGGAAGGAGACCCAGTACTTC.

On this clone itself: The junction departs from germline at one end; a sequencing error may be responsible. The J gene is TRBJ1-1, the V gene TRBV4-1; 8 bases map to TRBD1. CDR3 length equals 16 residues. CDR1 is MGHRA and CDR2 is YSYEKL in the germline V gene. CDR3: CASSLSGWTGNSEAFF. The DNA of the CDR3 is TGCGCCAGCAGCCTCAGTGGTTGGACAGGGAACTCTGAAGCTTTCTTT.

This rearrangement joins TRBV28 to TRBJ2-3; D unresolved. Germline lookup yields CDR1 MDHEN and CDR2 SYDVKM. The V end lost 3 bases, the J end lost 11 bases, and 15 bases lay between the germline ends. The CDR3 runs to 13 residues. The CDR3 loop is CASSFGVFLEQYF. CDR3 sequence (DNA): TGTGCCAGCAGTTTTGGTGTATTTCTGGAGCAGTATTTT.